A selection of T cell receptor beta chains follows, all from one sample in a study of cytomegalovirus exposure and HLA in healthy donors. The table came from immunoSEQ multiplex PCR; TCRdb's copy has only in-frame clones and leaves some out. The table shows some 190,000 clones, with 80% occurring only once. Input material: PBMCs. The receptors derive from a girl aged 5 to 17 in good health and CMV-seropositive. The CDR3 runs from the conserved cysteine through the conserved F or W. The D gene is left open where the match is weak. Clone size appears in some rows only: once, few, many, or a class for an expanded clone.

j_call v_call clone_size d_call cdr3_nt cdr3_aa
TRBJ2-7 TRBV29-1 few TRBD2 TGCAGCGTTTACACCGGGACTAGCGTCTACGAGCAGTACTTC CSVYTGTSVYEQYF
TRBJ2-7 TRBV30 NA TRBD1 TGTGCCTGGAGGGAAACAGGGGCAATTGGGGAGCAGTACTTC CAWRETGAIGEQYF
TRBJ2-7 TRBV21-1 NA NA TGTGCCAGCAGCAAAGCGGCAGGGGGCGCACGAGAGCAGTACTTC CASSKAAGGAREQYF
TRBJ1-1 TRBV4-3 NA NA TGCGCCAGCAGCCAAGCACCTACCGGCACTGAAGCTTTCTTT CASSQAPTGTEAFF
TRBJ1-1 TRBV25-1 NA TRBD1 TGTGCCAGTGAGAACGAGGGGGCATGGACTGAAGCTTTCTTT CASENEGAWTEAFF
TRBJ1-2 TRBV19 NA NA TGTGCCAGTAGTATGATCGACAGAGGAGTTGGCTACACCTTC CASSMIDRGVGYTF
TRBJ2-7 TRBV13 NA TRBD1 TGTGCCAGCAGCTTCCGACAGGGGGCCTTAGACGAGCAGTACTTC CASSFRQGALDEQYF
TRBJ2-7 TRBV28 NA NA TGTGCCAGCAGTTTGGGCGGGGTCGAGCAGTACTTC CASSLGGVEQYF
TRBJ2-7 TRBV6-5 NA TRBD2 TGTGCCAGCAGTTGGACGGGGGGGGACGACGAGCAGTACTTC CASSWTGGDDEQYF
TRBJ2-6 TRBV4-3 NA TRBD2 TGCGCCAGCAGCCAAGGCGGACTAGCGGGAGCCACTGGGGCCAACGTCCTGACTTTC CASSQGGLAGATGANVLTF
TRBJ2-7 TRBV6-6 NA TRBD1 TGTGCCAGCAATTGGCCAGGGGGCTACGAGCAGTACTTC CASNWPGGYEQYF
TRBJ2-3 TRBV7-6 few TRBD1 TGTGCCAGCAGCTCAAGGACAGGGGAAGATACGCAGTATTTT CASSSRTGEDTQYF
TRBJ2-1 TRBV4-3 NA TRBD2 TGCGCCAGCAGCTCCCATACTAGCGGGAGTATGAATGAGCAGTTCTTC CASSSHTSGSMNEQFF
TRBJ2-4 TRBV5-6 once NA TGTGCCAGCAGCTTGGATGCCGGAAACATTCAGTACTTC CASSLDAGNIQYF
TRBJ1-1 TRBV19 NA TRBD1 TGTGCCAGTAGTCTCGGTCGACAGGGGAACACTGAAGCTTTCTTT CASSLGRQGNTEAFF
TRBJ2-1 TRBV9 NA NA TGTGCCAGCAGCGTAAATCCCGTGGTGGGGCAGGGCAATGAGCAGTTCTTC CASSVNPVVGQGNEQFF